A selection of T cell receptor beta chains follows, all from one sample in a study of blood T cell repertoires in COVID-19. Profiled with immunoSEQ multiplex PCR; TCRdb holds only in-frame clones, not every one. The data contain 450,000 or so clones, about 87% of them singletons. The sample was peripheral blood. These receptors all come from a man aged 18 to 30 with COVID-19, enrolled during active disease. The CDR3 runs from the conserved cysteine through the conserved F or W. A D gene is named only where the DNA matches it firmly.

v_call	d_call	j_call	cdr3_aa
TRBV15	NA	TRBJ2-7	CATSPGGGTISYEQYF
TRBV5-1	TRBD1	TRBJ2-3	CASRQWGQATSDTQYF
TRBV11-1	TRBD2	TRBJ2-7	CASSTKRERRGEQYF
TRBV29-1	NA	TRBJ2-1	CSAPRAEKYNEQFF
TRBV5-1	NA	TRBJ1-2	CASSPLGESYGYTF
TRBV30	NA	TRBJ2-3	CAWSGVATDTQYF
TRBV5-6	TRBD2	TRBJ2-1	CASSTHGTRDLNEQFF
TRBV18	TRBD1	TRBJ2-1	CASSPRTGKTYNEQFF
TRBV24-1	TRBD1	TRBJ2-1	CATSDLGTGSHNEQFF
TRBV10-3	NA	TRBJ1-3	CAISESTLSSGNTIYF
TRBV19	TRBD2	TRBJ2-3	CASIRTSGGAGDTQYF
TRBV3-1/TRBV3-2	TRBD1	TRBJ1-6	CASSQVIPGQYNSPLHF